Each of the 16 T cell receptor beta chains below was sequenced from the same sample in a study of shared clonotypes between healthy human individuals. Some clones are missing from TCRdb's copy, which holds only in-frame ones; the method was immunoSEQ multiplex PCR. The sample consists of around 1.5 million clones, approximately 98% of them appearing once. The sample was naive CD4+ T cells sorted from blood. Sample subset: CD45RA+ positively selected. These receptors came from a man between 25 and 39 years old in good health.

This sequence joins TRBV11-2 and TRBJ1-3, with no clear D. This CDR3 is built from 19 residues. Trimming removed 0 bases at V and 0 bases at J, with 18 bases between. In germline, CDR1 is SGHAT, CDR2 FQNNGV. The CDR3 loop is CASSLDYRRSDYSGNTIYF. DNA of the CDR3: TGTGCCAGCAGCTTAGATTATCGCCGCTCAGACTACTCTGGAAACACCATATATTTT.

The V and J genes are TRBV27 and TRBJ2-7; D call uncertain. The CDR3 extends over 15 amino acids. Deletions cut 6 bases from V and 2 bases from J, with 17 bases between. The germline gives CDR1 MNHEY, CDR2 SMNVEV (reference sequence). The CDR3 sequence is CASSSLSGQTYEQYF. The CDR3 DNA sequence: TGTGCCAGCAGCTCTCTTTCCGGGCAAACCTACGAGCAGTACTTC.

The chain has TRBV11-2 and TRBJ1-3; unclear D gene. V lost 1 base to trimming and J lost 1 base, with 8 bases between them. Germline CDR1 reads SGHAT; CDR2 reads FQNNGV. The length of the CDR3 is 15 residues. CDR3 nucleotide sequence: TGTGCCAGCAGCTTAGGCGTAGGATCTGGAAACACCATATATTTT. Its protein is CASSLGVGSGNTIYF.

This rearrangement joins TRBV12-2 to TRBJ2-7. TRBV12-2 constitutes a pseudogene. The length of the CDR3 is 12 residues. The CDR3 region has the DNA TGTGCAAGTTGGGCGGAAACCTACGAGCAGTACTTC. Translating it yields CASWAETYEQYF.

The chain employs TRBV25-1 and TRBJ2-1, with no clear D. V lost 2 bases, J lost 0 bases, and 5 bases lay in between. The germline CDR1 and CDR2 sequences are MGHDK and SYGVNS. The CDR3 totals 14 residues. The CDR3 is CASSERPSYNEQFF. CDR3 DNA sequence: TGTGCCAGCAGTGAAAGGCCCTCCTACAATGAGCAGTTCTTC.

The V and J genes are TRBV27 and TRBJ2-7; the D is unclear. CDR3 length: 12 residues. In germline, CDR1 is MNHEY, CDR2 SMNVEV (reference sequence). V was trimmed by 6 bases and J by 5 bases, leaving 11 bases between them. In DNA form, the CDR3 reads TGTGCCAGCAGCGGAAGTCGGGACGAGCAGTACTTC. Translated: CASSGSRDEQYF.

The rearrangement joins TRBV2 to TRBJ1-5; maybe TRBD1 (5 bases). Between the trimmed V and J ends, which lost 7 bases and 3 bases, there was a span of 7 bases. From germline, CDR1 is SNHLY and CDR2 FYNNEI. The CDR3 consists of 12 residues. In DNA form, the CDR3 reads TGTGCCAGCACCAGGGACAATCAGCCCCAGCATTTT. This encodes CASTRDNQPQHF.

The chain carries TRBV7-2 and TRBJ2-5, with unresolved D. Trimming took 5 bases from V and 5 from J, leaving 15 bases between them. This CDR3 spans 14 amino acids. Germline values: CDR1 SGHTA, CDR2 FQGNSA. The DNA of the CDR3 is TGTGCCAGCAGCCAACTGCTCAACTCCGAGACCCAGTACTTC. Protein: CASSQLLNSETQYF. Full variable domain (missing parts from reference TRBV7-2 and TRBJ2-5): GAGVSQSPSNKVTEKGKDVELRCDPISGHTALYWYRQSLGQGLEFLIYFQGNSAPDKSGLPSDRFSAERTGGSVSTLTIQRTQQEDSAVYLCASSQLLNSETQYFGPGTRLLVL.

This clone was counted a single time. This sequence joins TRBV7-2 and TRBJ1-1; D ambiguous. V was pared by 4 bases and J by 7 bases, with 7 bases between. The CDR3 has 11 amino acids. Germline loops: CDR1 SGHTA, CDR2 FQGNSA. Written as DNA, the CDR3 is TGTGCCAGCAGCTCCCGGGGTGAAGCTTTCTTT. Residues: CASSSRGEAFF.

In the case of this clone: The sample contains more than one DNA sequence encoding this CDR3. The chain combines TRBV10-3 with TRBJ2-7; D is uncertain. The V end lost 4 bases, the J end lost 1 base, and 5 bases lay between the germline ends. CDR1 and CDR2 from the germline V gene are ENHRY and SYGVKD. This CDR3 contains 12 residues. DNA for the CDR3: TGTGCCATCAGTGGCAGTTCCTACGAGCAGTACTTC. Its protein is CAISGSSYEQYF.

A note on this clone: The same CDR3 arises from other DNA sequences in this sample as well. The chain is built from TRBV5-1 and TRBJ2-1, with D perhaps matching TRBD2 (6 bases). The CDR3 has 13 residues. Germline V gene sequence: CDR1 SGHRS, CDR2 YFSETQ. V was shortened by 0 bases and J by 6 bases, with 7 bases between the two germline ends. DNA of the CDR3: TGCGCCAGCAGCTTGGCGGGAGTCAATGAGCAGTTCTTC. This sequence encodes CASSLAGVNEQFF.

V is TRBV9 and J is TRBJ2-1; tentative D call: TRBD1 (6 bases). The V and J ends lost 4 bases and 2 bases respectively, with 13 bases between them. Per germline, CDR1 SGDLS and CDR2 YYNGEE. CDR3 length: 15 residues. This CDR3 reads CASSPQGDTYNEQFF. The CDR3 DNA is TGTGCCAGCAGCCCACAAGGGGACACCTACAATGAGCAGTTCTTC. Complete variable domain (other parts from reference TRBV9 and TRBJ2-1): DSGVTQTPKHLITATGQRVTLRCSPRSGDLSVYWYQQSLDQGLQFLIQYYNGEERAKGNILERFSAQQFPDLHSELNLSSLELGDSALYFCASSPQGDTYNEQFFGPGTRLTVL.

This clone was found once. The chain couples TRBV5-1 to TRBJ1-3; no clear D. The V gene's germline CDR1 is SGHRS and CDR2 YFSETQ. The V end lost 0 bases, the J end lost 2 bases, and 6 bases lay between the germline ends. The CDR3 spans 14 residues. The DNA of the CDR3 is TGCGCCAGCAGCTTGGAGTCAACTGGAAACACCATATATTTT. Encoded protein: CASSLESTGNTIYF.

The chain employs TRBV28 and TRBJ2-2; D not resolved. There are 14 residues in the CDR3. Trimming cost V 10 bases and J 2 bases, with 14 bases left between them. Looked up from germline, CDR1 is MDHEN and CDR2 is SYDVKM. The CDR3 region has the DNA TGTGCCACCCTCCGGTCCCTAAACACCGGGGAGCTGTTTTTT. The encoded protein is CATLRSLNTGELFF.

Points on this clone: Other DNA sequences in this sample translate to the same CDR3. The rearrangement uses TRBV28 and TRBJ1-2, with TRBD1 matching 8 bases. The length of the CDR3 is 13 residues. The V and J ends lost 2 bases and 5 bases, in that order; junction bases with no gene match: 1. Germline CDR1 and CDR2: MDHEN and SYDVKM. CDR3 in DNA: TGTGCCAGCAGTTTACAGGGGGCGTATGGCTACACCTTC. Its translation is CASSLQGAYGYTF.

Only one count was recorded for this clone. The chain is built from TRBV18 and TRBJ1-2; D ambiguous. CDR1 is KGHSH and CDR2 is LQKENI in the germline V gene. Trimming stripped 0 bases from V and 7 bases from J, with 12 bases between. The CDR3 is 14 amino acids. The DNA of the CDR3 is TGTGCCAGCTCACCACCTTACGGACCTGGTGGCTACACCTTC. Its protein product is CASSPPYGPGGYTF.